Below are 10 T cell receptor beta chains sequenced from a single sample in a study of control samples from healthy donors and cancer patients. Data came from immunoSEQ multiplex PCR; TCRdb stores just in-frame clones and leaves some out. The sample contains 160,000 or so clones, roughly 95% of which appear only once. What was sequenced was blood. These receptors were obtained from a woman in her twenties or thirties in good health.

This chain joins TRBV19 and TRBJ1-1; tentatively, D is TRBD1 (6 bases). CDR3 length equals 14 residues. V was cut by 3 bases and J by 3 bases, with 11 bases left in between. Germline V gives CDR1 LNHDA, CDR2 SQIVND (reference sequence). The CDR3 is CASSMVRGDTEAFF. The CDR3 DNA is TGTGCCAGTAGTATGGTCAGGGGAGACACTGAAGCTTTCTTT.

This chain uses TRBV2 with TRBJ1-6, with 9 bases that match TRBD1. The CDR3 is 18 amino acids. Germline CDR1 and CDR2: SNHLY and FYNNEI. Losses at the gene ends were 4 bases for V and 2 bases for J; bases not matched to a gene: 9. CDR3: CASSGPRDRDAYNSPLHF. DNA of the CDR3: TGTGCCAGCAGTGGACCCCGGGACAGGGATGCCTATAATTCACCCCTCCACTTT.

The rearrangement links TRBV28 to TRBJ1-4; the D gene is possibly TRBD1 (5 bases). The CDR3 is 13 residues long. Deletions cut 6 bases from V and 8 bases from J, with 13 bases between. Germline V gene lookup returns CDR1 MDHEN and CDR2 SYDVKM. In DNA, the CDR3 is TGTGCCAGCAGATCGATAGGGGTGGAAAAACTGTTTTTT. Its translation is CASRSIGVEKLFF.

The chain couples TRBV28 to TRBJ2-6; D ambiguous. V was pared by 5 bases and J by 0 bases, with 5 bases between. CDR3 length: 14 residues. CDR1 and CDR2 from the germline V gene are MDHEN and SYDVKM. The CDR3 nucleotides are TGTGCCAGCAGTCTCTACTCTGGGGCCAACGTCCTGACTTTC. Protein product: CASSLYSGANVLTF.

V usage is TRBV4-2 and J usage is TRBJ2-2; no clear D. CDR3 length equals 15 residues. V lost 0 bases, J lost 4 bases, and 9 bases lay in between. The germline CDR1 and CDR2 sequences are LGHNA and YNFKEQ. The CDR3 coding sequence is TGTGCCAGCAGCCAAGATCTCGCCGGCACCGGGGAGCTGTTTTTT. This codes for CASSQDLAGTGELFF.

The V and J genes are TRBV6-5 and TRBJ2-2, with TRBD1 identical over 9 bases. The CDR3 has 15 residues. Germline values: CDR1 MNHEY, CDR2 SVGAGI. J was trimmed by 6 bases and V by 0 bases; bases with no gene match: 2. CDR3: CASSYSGTGSGELFF. The CDR3 nucleotides are TGTGCCAGCAGTTACTCCGGGACAGGGTCCGGGGAGCTGTTTTTT.

The chain is built from TRBV29-1 and TRBJ2-7, with a weak D call TRBD2 (5 bases). With 4 bases removed from V and 0 bases from J, the gap between germline ends came to 16 bases. The CDR3 sequence is 15 residues long. Per the germline V gene, CDR1 is SQVTM and CDR2 is ANQGSEA. The CDR3 region has the DNA TGCAGCGTTGCATTTTGGGCTAGCTCCTCCTACGAGCAGTACTTC. It specifies CSVAFWASSSYEQYF.

The gene calls are TRBV11-2 and TRBJ2-1; the D is unclear. The CDR3 contains 14 residues. Germline V gene lookup returns CDR1 SGHAT and CDR2 FQNNGV. V shed 4 bases and J shed 4 bases, with 11 bases lying between them. CDR3 loop: CASSSTGPYNEQFF. As DNA, the CDR3 is TGTGCCAGCAGCTCAACGGGCCCGTACAATGAGCAGTTCTTC.

The chain recombines TRBV4-2 with TRBJ2-1; the match to TRBD2 covers 8 bases. V trimming: 2 bases; J trimming: 9 bases; junction bases outside the gene matches: 3. The CDR3 has 13 amino acids. Germline CDR1 and CDR2: LGHNA and YNFKEQ. DNA of the CDR3: TGTGCCAGCAGCCAACCGCGGGGGGTTGAGCAGTTCTTC. Protein product: CASSQPRGVEQFF.

V and J are TRBV19 and TRBJ1-1, with D hard to call. Germline CDR1 and CDR2: LNHDA and SQIVND (reference sequence). The CDR3 has 16 amino acids. The V and J ends lost 7 bases and 0 bases respectively, with 18 bases between them. The chain's CDR3 is CASKSGSVWMNTEAFF. CDR3 DNA: TGTGCCAGTAAGAGCGGGAGTGTTTGGATGAACACTGAAGCTTTCTTT.